This TCR beta chain was recorded in a study of vaccination effects on CD4 cells after COVID-19. The table came from immunoSEQ multiplex PCR; TCRdb's copy has only in-frame clones and leaves some out. This sample has around 71,000 clones; approximately 79% occur once, and the top ten carry roughly 4%. Antigen-specific CD4+ T cell clonotypes were called by their expansion after viral peptide-pool culture in ViraFEST. Following culture for more than 9 days, CD4+ T cells were isolated. Vaccinees lacked prior SARS-CoV-2 infection and tested negative for nucleocapsid antibodies. Notes on this clone: Its specificity is not known.

CDR1 and CDR2 from the germline V gene are MDHEN and SYDVKM. V shed 3 bases, J shed 8 bases, and the junction held 6 bases outside the gene matches. The CDR3 covers 16 residues. The source is a human donor who received a COVID-19 vaccine. The specimen comprised CD4+ T cells from PBMCs cultured with HCoV-OC43 spike peptides, sampled before COVID-19 vaccination. This sample's subset: HCoV-OC43 spike overlapping peptide pool stimulation. The chain has TRBV28 and TRBJ2-1; 14 bases match TRBD2. The CDR3 DNA follows: TGTGCCAGCAGTTTGACTAGCGGGGGGGCTAGAGATGAGCAGTTCTTC. Amino acid sequence: CASSLTSGGARDEQFF.